This entry lists 21 T cell receptor beta chains sequenced from one sample in a study of shared clonotypes between healthy human individuals. TCRdb keeps only in-frame clones here, not all; method: immunoSEQ multiplex PCR. The table has over 2 million clones, roughly 94% seen once. Naive CD8 populations comprised CD45RO-negative cells positively selected for CCR7, excluding terminally differentiated effector memory CD45RA+ cells. Sequenced material: naive CD8+ T cells sorted from blood. All receptors derive from a man younger than 30 in good health.

V and J are TRBV28 and TRBJ1-2; D unresolved. The CDR3 spans 14 residues. The germline CDR1 and CDR2 sequences are MDHEN and SYDVKM. The V gene lost 6 bases and the J gene lost 2 bases, with 13 bases spanning the gap. The CDR3 DNA reads as TGTGCCAGCAGCCCGGGGAGAGGAAACTATGGCTACACCTTC. Translating it yields CASSPGRGNYGYTF.

V usage is TRBV5-1 and J usage is TRBJ2-7; 10 bases align to TRBD2. The germline V gene has CDR1 SGHRS and CDR2 YFSETQ. Losses at the gene ends were 4 bases for V and 0 bases for J; bases not matched to a gene: 7. The CDR3 extends over 16 amino acids. CDR3 sequence reads: CASSPGLAESSYEQYF. Here the CDR3 DNA reads TGCGCCAGCAGCCCTGGACTAGCGGAGAGCTCCTACGAGCAGTACTTC.

This clone was counted only a few times. The J gene is TRBJ2-5, the V gene TRBV30; tentative D call: TRBD1 (5 bases). Gene TRBJ2-7 matches the end of the DNA better, so the J call may be wrong. CDR3 size: 13 residues. From germline, CDR1 is GTSNPN and CDR2 SVGIG (reference sequence). CDR3 loop: CAWSNRPLDEQYF. In DNA form, the CDR3 reads TGTGCCTGGAGTAACAGGCCCCTCGACGAGCAGTACTTC.

This chain links TRBV5-6 with TRBJ2-3; D is perhaps TRBD1 (6 bases). CDR1 and CDR2 (germline): SGHDT, YYEEEE. The CDR3 totals 15 residues. V shed 5 bases and J shed 0 bases, with 13 bases lying between them. The CDR3 DNA sequence: TGTGCCAGCAGGGTGACAGGTGCTAGCACAGATACGCAGTATTTT. Its protein product is CASRVTGASTDTQYF.

With regard to this clone: Other DNA sequences from this sample encode an identical CDR3 as well. This sequence joins TRBV9 and TRBJ2-3; 8 bases line up with TRBD2. Germline trimming cut 0 bases from V and 2 bases from J; bases unmatched to any gene: 2. Germline assignment: CDR1 SGDLS and CDR2 YYNGEE. The length of the CDR3 is 15 residues. CDR3 bases: TGTGCCAGCAGCGTAGGCGGGGGGTCCACAGATACGCAGTATTTT. Translation: CASSVGGGSTDTQYF.

Details on this clone: This same CDR3 is encoded by further DNA sequences in the sample. V and J are TRBV29-1 and TRBJ2-7, with D perhaps matching TRBD1 or TRBD2 (5 bases each). Germline V lookup: CDR1 SQVTM, CDR2 ANQGSEA. V lost 4 bases and J 2 bases, leaving 9 bases between the germline ends. The CDR3 consists of 12 residues. CDR3 region: CSVGDGPYEQYF. The CDR3 DNA reads TGCAGCGTTGGGGACGGCCCCTACGAGCAGTACTTC.

Comments on this clone: The sample holds other DNA sequences that translate to the same CDR3. The genes are TRBV6-1 and TRBJ2-7; D is uncertain. The CDR3 totals 12 residues. CDR1 is MNHNS, CDR2 SASEGT, per germline. Trimming left V 8 bases short and J 2 bases short, with 10 bases between. CDR3 sequence (DNA): TGTGCCAGCGGCACCGGAACCTACGAGCAGTACTTC. It encodes CASGTGTYEQYF.

DNA for the CDR3: TGCAGCGTTGATGGAGGGGGGAGCTCCTACGAGCAGTACTTC. This sequence encodes CSVDGGGSSYEQYF. The V call is TRBV29-1, the J call TRBJ2-7; D is tentatively TRBD1 or TRBD2 (6 bases each). The germline V gene has CDR1 SQVTM and CDR2 ANQGSEA. The CDR3 spans 14 residues. Trimming removed 3 bases from V and 0 bases from J, with 12 bases in between.

The rearrangement joins TRBV7-9 to TRBJ1-1; D is unclear. This CDR3 contains 14 residues. Germline CDR1 and CDR2: SEHNR and FQNEAQ (reference sequence). The germline V and J ends were trimmed by 2 bases and 3 bases, with 10 bases remaining between them. The chain's CDR3 is CASSLRQVDTEAFF. CDR3 DNA sequence: TGTGCCAGCAGCTTAAGGCAGGTCGACACTGAAGCTTTCTTT.

This clone showed up just once. This chain joins TRBV27 and TRBJ2-3, with TRBD2 matching 10 bases. The CDR3 has 14 residues. V dropped 6 bases and J dropped 6; count of bases not matched to a gene: 6. CDR1 is MNHEY and CDR2 is SMNVEV in the germline V gene (reference sequence). CDR3 in DNA: TGTGCCAGCAGGGTTAGCGGGGGGAGGGATACGCAGTATTTT. Protein product: CASRVSGGRDTQYF.

J is TRBJ2-3 and V is TRBV6-5; 12 bases fit TRBD2. The CDR3 length is 14 residues. V lost 6 bases to trimming and J lost 6 bases; unmatched junction nucleotides: 4. CDR1 is MNHEY, CDR2 SVGAGI, per germline. The CDR3 spells CASSPLAGGDTQYF. CDR3 nucleotides: TGTGCCAGCAGCCCTCTAGCGGGAGGGGATACGCAGTATTTT.

The chain is built from TRBV25-1 and TRBJ2-3, with D perhaps TRBD2 (7 bases). This CDR3 contains 16 residues. V was pared by 5 bases and J by 2 bases, with 17 bases between. CDR1 MGHDK and CDR2 SYGVNS come from the germline V gene. The CDR3 region is CASSPRRGGDTDTQYF. The CDR3 coding sequence is TGTGCCAGCAGTCCCCGGAGGGGGGGGGACACAGATACGCAGTATTTT.

This chain links TRBV28 with TRBJ2-1; 9 bases line up with TRBD2. The CDR3 consists of 16 residues. From germline, CDR1 is MDHEN and CDR2 SYDVKM. J was trimmed by 4 bases and V by 5 bases; bases with no gene match: 9. The CDR3 spells CASSTLASGKYNEQFF. The CDR3 nucleotides read TGTGCCAGCAGTACCCTGGCTAGCGGGAAGTACAATGAGCAGTTCTTC. Full variable domain (missing parts from reference TRBV28 and TRBJ2-1): DVKVTQSSRYLVKRTGEKVFLECVQDMDHENMFWYRQDPGLGLRLIYFSYDVKMKEKGDIPEGYSVSREKKERFSLILESASTNQTSMYLCASSTLASGKYNEQFFGPGTRLTVL.

The V gene is TRBV4-3, the J gene TRBJ2-1; TRBD2 matches 12 bases. With V trimmed by 5 bases and J by 6 bases, 8 bases remained unmatched. The V gene's germline CDR1 is LGHNA and CDR2 YSLEER. This CDR3 is built from 16 residues. The CDR3 DNA sequence: TGCGCCAGCAGCACTTCGACTAGCGGGAGACCCAATGAGCAGTTCTTC. Protein sequence: CASSTSTSGRPNEQFF.

This clone was recorded once. J is TRBJ2-7 and V is TRBV5-4; D unresolved. The length of the CDR3 is 15 residues. Between the trimmed V and J ends, which lost 0 bases and 4 bases, there was a span of 14 bases. The V gene's germline CDR1 is SGHNT and CDR2 YYREEE (reference sequence). CDR3 DNA sequence: TGTGCCAGCAGCTTGGTTGAGGAAAGAGGATACGAGCAGTACTTC. Translating gives CASSLVEERGYEQYF.

This sequence joins TRBV2 and TRBJ1-2; unclear D gene. V dropped 6 bases and J dropped 6 bases, with 20 bases sitting between them. This CDR3 region has 15 residues. Per germline, CDR1 SNHLY and CDR2 FYNNEI. CDR3 nucleotide sequence: TGTGCCAGCAGGGACCTGACACCACCTAGGGATGGCTACACCTTC. Translated, it gives CASRDLTPPRDGYTF.

This clone was found once. The chain joins TRBV27 to TRBJ2-7, with D perhaps assigned TRBD1 or TRBD2 (6 bases each). CDR3 length equals 14 residues. V was clipped by 5 bases and J by 4 bases, with 15 bases between them. Germline CDR1 and CDR2: MNHEY and SMNVEV (reference sequence). The CDR3 sequence: CASSHQGGGYEQYF. Written as DNA, the CDR3 is TGTGCCAGCAGTCACCAAGGGGGAGGTTACGAGCAGTACTTC.

Here the CDR3 reads CASSWGGITGELFF. In DNA form, the CDR3 reads TGTGCCAGCAGTTGGGGGGGCATCACCGGGGAGCTGTTTTTT. The V gene is TRBV27, the J gene TRBJ2-2, with D possibly matching TRBD2 (7 bases). The CDR3 spans 14 residues. Trimming stripped 4 bases from V and 4 bases from J, with 10 bases between. Germline values: CDR1 MNHEY, CDR2 SMNVEV (reference sequence).

The CDR3 protein is CASSSGTADYEQYF. CDR3 nucleotide sequence: TGTGCCAGTTCTTCCGGGACAGCGGACTACGAGCAGTACTTC. The chain joins TRBV25-1 to TRBJ2-7; TRBD1 agrees at 7 bases. Per the germline V gene, CDR1 is MGHDK and CDR2 is SYGVNS. V trimming: 9 bases; J trimming: 3 bases; junction bases outside the gene matches: 11. There are 14 residues in the CDR3.

The rearrangement links TRBV5-6 to TRBJ2-1, with D possibly TRBD1 on 6 matching bases. Trimming removed 4 bases from V and 2 bases from J, with 19 bases in between. CDR1 is SGHDT, CDR2 YYEEEE, per germline. This CDR3 contains 17 residues. In DNA, the CDR3 is TGTGCCAGCAGCCGACAAGGACAGCTTCTCCCCTACAATGAGCAGTTCTTC. This gives the protein CASSRQGQLLPYNEQFF.

This chain joins TRBV28 and TRBJ1-2; no reliable D call. Between the trimmed V and J ends, which lost 1 base and 10 bases, there was a span of 13 bases. The CDR3 is 13 residues long. Germline CDR1 MDHEN, CDR2 SYDVKM. The CDR3 reads CASSLLPQADYTF. The CDR3 DNA sequence: TGTGCCAGCAGTTTATTACCCCAAGCAGACTACACCTTC.